The clone carrying this TCR beta chain was seen at least ten times. The data were obtained in a study of spatial heterogeneity in lung cancer. Study-wide context: Beta-chain sequences were consistently detected more often than alpha-chain sequences.

Stated time point: blood at routine non-recurrence follow-up after resection. Sequencing was performed on whole RNA extracted from tumor and nontumor lung tissue, or from frozen PBMC, and the material was left unsorted. The germline gives CDR1 SQVTM, CDR2 ANQGSEA. The CDR3 runs 13 residues. Germline trimming cut 3 bases from V and 7 bases from J; bases unmatched to any gene: 8. TCRdb redid the calling of the 5' RACE reads with MiXCR, one entry per CDR3 protein. The table has fewer than 30,000 distinct CDR3 sequences, 5.5% to 7% seen once. The source was PBMCs, collected at follow-up. The rearrangement links TRBV29-1 to TRBJ1-1; 7 positions match TRBD1. This TCR derives from a male donor with early-stage non-small cell lung cancer. This CDR3 is CSVEYQGVGEAFF. As DNA, the CDR3 is TGCAGCGTTGAGTATCAGGGGGTAGGTGAAGCTTTCTTT.